The clone carrying this T cell receptor beta chain was counted a single time. The antigen remains unidentified. These data originate in a study of CD8 T cells in Susac syndrome. In the study overall: The sequenced Susac syndrome patients comprised 5 or 6 with active disease and eight in remission.

The study's findings and limits: Expansion of clones was not seen in the CD4+ T cell repertoires of Susac syndrome.

TCR beta sequences were obtained from blood CD8+ and CD4+ T cells. Per germline, CDR1 SEHNR and CDR2 FQNEAQ (reference sequence). V was trimmed by 5 bases and J by 0 bases, leaving 8 bases between them. This CDR3 spans 13 amino acids. Random-hexamer reverse transcription was applied to about 0.45 to 1 ug RNA. It was immunoSEQ multiplex PCR that amplified TCR beta CDR3 across 54 Vbeta and 13 Jbeta. Each CDR3 protein is one row after TCRdb ran MiXCR on the immunoSEQ multiplex PCR reads. The sample records around 170,000 distinct CDR3 sequences, 90% to 97% being singletons. The sequence was collected from a human donor with Susac syndrome. Sequenced input: CD4+ T cells from PBMCs. The chain has TRBV7-9 and TRBJ2-7; TRBD2 is a possible D gene (5 bases). The CDR3 loop is CASSVGDSYEQYF. The CDR3, as DNA: TGTGCCAGCAGCGTCGGGGACTCCTACGAGCAGTACTTC.